The 5 T cell receptor beta chains below come from one sample, sequenced in a study of blood T cell repertoires in COVID-19. Data came from immunoSEQ multiplex PCR; TCRdb stores just in-frame clones and leaves some out. The sample lists tens of thousands of clones; less than 90% were seen once. The sequenced sample was peripheral blood. The source is a man between 60 and 75 years old with COVID-19, enrolled during active disease.

The V and J genes are TRBV7-9 and TRBJ1-2; D gene unclear. CDR1 and CDR2 from the germline V gene are SEHNR and FQNEAQ (reference sequence). V was cut by 4 bases and J by 6 bases, with 15 bases left in between. CDR3 size: 14 residues. The CDR3, as DNA: TGTGCCAGCAGCTCTTTGTCAGGAAAGGATGGCTACACCTTC. Translation: CASSSLSGKDGYTF.

CDR3 amino acids: CASSFNRDDAEAFF. In DNA, the CDR3 is TGTGCCAGCAGCTTTAACAGGGACGACGCTGAAGCTTTCTTT. This chain uses TRBV7-9 with TRBJ1-1; possibly TRBD1 for D (6 bases). The V and J ends lost 3 bases and 6 bases respectively, with 14 bases between them. Germline CDR1 SEHNR, CDR2 FQNEAQ (reference sequence). The CDR3 has 14 residues.

The rearrangement joins TRBV7-8 to TRBJ1-5, with D maybe TRBD1 (5 bases). CDR1 is SGHVS, CDR2 FQNEAQ, per germline. This CDR3 is 14 amino acids long. V lost 6 bases and J 1 base, leaving 10 bases between the germline ends. In nucleotides, the CDR3 is TGTGCCAGCAGGTTTGGGGCCAGCAATCAGCCCCAGCATTTT. It encodes CASRFGASNQPQHF.

A few counts support this clone. This CDR3 is CACRTGNGGSRPRATNEKLFF. As DNA, the CDR3 is TGTGCCTGCCGGACAGGGAACGGAGGGTCCAGACCAAGGGCAACTAATGAAAAACTGTTTTTT. The chain links TRBV30 to TRBJ1-4; 8 bases align to TRBD1. The length of the CDR3 is 21 residues. Germline lookup yields CDR1 GTSNPN and CDR2 SVGIG (reference sequence). Losses at the gene ends were 6 bases for V and 0 bases for J; bases not matched to a gene: 24. Variable domain in full (rest from reference TRBV30 and TRBJ1-4): SQTIHQWPATLVQPVGSPLSLECTVEGTSNPNLYWYRQAAGRGLQLLFYSVGIGQISSEVPQNLSASRPQDRQFILSSKKLLLSDSGFYLCACRTGNGGSRPRATNEKLFFGSGTQLSVL.

The chain links TRBV5-6 to TRBJ2-3, with D maybe TRBD1 (6 bases). The CDR3 is made up of 12 amino acids. V lost 4 bases to trimming and J lost 9 bases, with 12 bases between them. CDR1 is SGHDT and CDR2 is YYEEEE in the germline V gene. The CDR3 DNA reads as TGTGCCAGCAGCCTACAGGGCGGGACGCAGTATTTT. This gives the protein CASSLQGGTQYF.